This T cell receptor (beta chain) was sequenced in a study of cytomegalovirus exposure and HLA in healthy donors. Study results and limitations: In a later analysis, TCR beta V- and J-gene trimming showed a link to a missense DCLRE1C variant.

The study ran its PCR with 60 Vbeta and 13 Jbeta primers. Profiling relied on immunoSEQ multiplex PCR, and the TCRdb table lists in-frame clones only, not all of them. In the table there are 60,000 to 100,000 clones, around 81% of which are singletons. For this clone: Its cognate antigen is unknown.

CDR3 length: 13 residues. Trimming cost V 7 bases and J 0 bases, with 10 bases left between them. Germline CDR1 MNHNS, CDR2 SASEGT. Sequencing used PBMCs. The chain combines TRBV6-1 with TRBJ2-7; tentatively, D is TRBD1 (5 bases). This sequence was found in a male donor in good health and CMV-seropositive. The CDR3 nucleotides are TGTGCCAGCAAGACAGTAAGCTCCTACGAGCAGTACTTC. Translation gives CASKTVSSYEQYF.